What follows is one T cell receptor (beta chain) and its context. Its antigen is as yet unknown. The sample contains more than one DNA sequence encoding this CDR3. Sequencing targeted expressed TCRB transcripts, as all isolated RNA had been reverse transcribed. Reads from naive, central memory and regulatory T cell samples averaged approximately 3.7 million. This table comes from immunoSEQ multiplex PCR, and its TCRdb copy is limited to in-frame clones, with some not included. The profile shows around 690,000 clones, around 12% of them singletons. V was shortened by 3 bases and J by 4 bases, with 10 bases between the two germline ends. The CDR3 extends over 13 amino acids. Germline-derived CDR1 and CDR2 are KGHSH and LQKENI. Without exception, sorted populations had purity beyond 98%. This sample is part of a study of beta chain features in type 1 diabetes. Regarding the study as a whole: Overrepresentation of cells with high TCR expression could result from cDNA sequencing. There was a moderate but significant shortening of TCRB CDR3s in all four CD4+ subsets of Type 1 diabetes patients. More deletions and fewer insertions at VDJ junctions were found in patients with type 1 diabetes.

This receptor was identified in a man aged 25-45 years with type 1 diabetes. Material: naive CD4+ T cells from blood. This rearrangement joins TRBV18 to TRBJ2-7; D might be TRBD1 or TRBD2, each matching 6 bases. The CDR3 DNA follows: TGTGCCAGCTCACCCGGAGGGGGATACGAGCAGTACTTC. It specifies CASSPGGGYEQYF.